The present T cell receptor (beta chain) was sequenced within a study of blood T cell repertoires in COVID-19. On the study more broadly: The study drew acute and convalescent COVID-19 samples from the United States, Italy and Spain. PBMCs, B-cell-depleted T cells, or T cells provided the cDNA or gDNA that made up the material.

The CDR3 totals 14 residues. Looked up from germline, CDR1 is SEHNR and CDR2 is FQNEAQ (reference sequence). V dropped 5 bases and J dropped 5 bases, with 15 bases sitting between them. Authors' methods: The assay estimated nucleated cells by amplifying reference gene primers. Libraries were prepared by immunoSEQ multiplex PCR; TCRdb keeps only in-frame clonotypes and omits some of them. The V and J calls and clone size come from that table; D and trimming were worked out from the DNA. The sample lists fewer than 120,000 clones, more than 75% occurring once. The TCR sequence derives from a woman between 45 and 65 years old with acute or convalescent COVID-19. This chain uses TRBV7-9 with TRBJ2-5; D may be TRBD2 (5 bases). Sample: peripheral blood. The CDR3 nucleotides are TGTGCCAGCAGCCGATCGGACTCGTGGGAGACCCAGTACTTC. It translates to CASSRSDSWETQYF.